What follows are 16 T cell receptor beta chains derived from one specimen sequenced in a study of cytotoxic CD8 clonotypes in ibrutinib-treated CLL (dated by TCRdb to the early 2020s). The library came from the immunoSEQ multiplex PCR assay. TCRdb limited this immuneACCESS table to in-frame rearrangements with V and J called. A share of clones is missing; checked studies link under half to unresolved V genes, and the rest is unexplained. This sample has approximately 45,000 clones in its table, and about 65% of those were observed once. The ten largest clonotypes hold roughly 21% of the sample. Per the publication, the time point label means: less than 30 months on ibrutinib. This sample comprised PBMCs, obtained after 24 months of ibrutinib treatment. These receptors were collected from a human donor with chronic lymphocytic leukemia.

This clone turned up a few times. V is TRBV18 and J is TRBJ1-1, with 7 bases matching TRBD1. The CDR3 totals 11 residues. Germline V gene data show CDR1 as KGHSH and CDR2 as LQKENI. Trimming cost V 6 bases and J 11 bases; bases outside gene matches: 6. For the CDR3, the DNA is TGTGCCAGCTCTCGGACAGGAGCGGCTTTCTTT. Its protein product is CASSRTGAAFF.

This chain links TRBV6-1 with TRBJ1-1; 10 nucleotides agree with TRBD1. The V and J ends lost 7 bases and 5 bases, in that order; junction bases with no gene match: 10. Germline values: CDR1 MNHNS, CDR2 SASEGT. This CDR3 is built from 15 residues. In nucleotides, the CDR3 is TGTGCCAGCACCAGGTCCCGGGACAGGGGTACTGAAGCTTTCTTT. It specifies CASTRSRDRGTEAFF.

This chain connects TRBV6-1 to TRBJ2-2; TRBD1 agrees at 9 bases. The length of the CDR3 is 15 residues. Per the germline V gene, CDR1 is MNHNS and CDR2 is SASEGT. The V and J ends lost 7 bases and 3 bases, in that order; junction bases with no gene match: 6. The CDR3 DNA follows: TGTGCCAGCATTGTGGGACAGGGTTACACCGGGGAGCTGTTTTTT. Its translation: CASIVGQGYTGELFF.

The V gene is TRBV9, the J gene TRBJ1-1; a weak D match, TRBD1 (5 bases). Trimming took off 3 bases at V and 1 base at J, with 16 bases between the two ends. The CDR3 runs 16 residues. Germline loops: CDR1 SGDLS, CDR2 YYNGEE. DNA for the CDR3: TGTGCCAGCAGCGCCACGCCGACAGCGTGGAACACTGAAGCTTTCTTT. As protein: CASSATPTAWNTEAFF.

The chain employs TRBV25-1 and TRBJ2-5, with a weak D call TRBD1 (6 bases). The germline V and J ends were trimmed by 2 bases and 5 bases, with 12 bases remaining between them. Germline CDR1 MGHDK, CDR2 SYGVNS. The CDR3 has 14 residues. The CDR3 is CASSEIQGRETQYF. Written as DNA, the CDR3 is TGTGCCAGCAGTGAAATACAGGGAAGGGAGACCCAGTACTTC. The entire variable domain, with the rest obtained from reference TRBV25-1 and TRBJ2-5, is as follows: EADIYQTPRYLVIGTGKKITLECSQTMGHDKMYWYQQDPGMELHLIHYSYGVNSTEKGDLSSESTVSRIRTEHFPLTLESARPSHTSQYLCASSEIQGRETQYFGPGTRLLVL.

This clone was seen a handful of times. The DNA for the CDR3 is TGTGCCAGCAGTGACGATGGGGTGAGTTCACCCCTCCACTTT. Encoded protein: CASSDDGVSSPLHF. J is TRBJ1-6 and V is TRBV2; no clear D gene. There are 14 residues in the CDR3. With 3 bases removed from V and 9 bases from J, the gap between germline ends came to 12 bases. Germline V CDR1 and CDR2: SNHLY, FYNNEI.

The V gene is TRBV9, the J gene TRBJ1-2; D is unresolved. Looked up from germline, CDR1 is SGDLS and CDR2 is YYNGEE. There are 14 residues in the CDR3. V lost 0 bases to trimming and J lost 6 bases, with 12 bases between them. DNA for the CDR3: TGTGCCAGCAGCGTAGCACTGCTAGGGCATGGCTACACCTTC. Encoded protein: CASSVALLGHGYTF.

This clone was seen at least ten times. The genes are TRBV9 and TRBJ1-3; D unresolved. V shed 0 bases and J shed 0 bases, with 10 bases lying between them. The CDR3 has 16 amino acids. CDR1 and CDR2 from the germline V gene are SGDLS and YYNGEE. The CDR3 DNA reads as TGTGCCAGCAGCGTAGGGGTCAGCACCTCTGGAAACACCATATATTTT. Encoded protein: CASSVGVSTSGNTIYF.

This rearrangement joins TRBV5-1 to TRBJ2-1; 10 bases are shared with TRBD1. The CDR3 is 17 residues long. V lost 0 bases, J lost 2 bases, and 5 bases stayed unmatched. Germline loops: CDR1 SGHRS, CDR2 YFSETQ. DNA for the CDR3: TGCGCCAGCAGCTTGGTGCCAGACAGGGGGCCCTACAATGAGCAGTTCTTC. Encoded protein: CASSLVPDRGPYNEQFF.

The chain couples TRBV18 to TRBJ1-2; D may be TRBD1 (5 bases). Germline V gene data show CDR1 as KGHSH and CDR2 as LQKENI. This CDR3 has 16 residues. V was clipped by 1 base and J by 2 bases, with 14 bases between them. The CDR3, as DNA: TGTGCCAGCTCACCACTGGCAGGGAGATCCAACTATGGCTACACCTTC. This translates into CASSPLAGRSNYGYTF.

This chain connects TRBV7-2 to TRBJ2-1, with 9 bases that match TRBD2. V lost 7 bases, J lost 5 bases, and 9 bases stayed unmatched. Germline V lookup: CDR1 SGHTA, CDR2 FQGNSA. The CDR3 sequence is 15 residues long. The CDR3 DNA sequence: TGTGCCAGCACCACTAGCGGGTGGGTGGACAATGAGCAGTTCTTC. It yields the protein CASTTSGWVDNEQFF. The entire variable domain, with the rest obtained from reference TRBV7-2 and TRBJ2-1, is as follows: GAGVSQSPSNKVTEKGKDVELRCDPISGHTALYWYRQSLGQGLEFLIYFQGNSAPDKSGLPSDRFSAERTGGSVSTLTIQRTQQEDSAVYLCASTTSGWVDNEQFFGPGTRLTVL.

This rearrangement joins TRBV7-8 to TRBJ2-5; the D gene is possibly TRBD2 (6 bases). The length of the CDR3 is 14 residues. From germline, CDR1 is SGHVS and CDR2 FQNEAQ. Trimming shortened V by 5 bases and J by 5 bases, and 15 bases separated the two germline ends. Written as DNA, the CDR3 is TGTGCCAGCAGCCCGGAGGGCAGGCGGGAGACCCAGTACTTC. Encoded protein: CASSPEGRRETQYF.

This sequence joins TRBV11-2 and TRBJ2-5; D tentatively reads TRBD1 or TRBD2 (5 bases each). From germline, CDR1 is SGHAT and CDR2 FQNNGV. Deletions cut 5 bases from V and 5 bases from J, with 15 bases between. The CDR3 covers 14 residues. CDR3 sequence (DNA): TGTGCCAGCAGCCACGGGGCAGGGCTGGAGACCCAGTACTTC. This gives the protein CASSHGAGLETQYF.

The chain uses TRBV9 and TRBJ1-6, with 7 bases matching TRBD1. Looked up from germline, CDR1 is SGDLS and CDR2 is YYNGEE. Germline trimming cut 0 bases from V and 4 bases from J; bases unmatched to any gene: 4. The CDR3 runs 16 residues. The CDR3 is CASSVGTGEYNSPLHF. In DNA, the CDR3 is TGTGCCAGCAGCGTAGGAACAGGGGAGTATAATTCACCCCTCCACTTT.

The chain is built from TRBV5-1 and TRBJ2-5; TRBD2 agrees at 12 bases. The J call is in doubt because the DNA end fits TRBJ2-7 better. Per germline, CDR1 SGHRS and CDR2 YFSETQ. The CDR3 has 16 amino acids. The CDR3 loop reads CASSTGLAGSGYEQYF. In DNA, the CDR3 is TGCGCCAGCAGCACCGGACTAGCGGGGTCCGGGTACGAGCAGTACTTC.

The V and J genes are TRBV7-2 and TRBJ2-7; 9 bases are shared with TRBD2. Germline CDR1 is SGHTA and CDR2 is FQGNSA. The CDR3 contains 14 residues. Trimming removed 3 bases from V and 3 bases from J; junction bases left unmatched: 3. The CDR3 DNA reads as TGTGCCAGCAGCTTCCTAGCGGGGATCTACGAGCAGTACTTC. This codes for CASSFLAGIYEQYF.